Following are 8 T cell receptor beta chains from one sample sequenced in a study of CD8+ T cells in alopecia areata. RNA, once extracted, was reverse transcribed into cDNA for use as the sequencing template. Using immunoSEQ multiplex PCR, the repertoire was profiled, and TCRdb retains in-frame clones only, with some absent. Of about 150,000 clones listed, approximately 60% are singletons. The sample comprised CD8+ T cells sorted from blood. The receptors shown here come from a human donor in good health.

V usage is TRBV19 and J usage is TRBJ2-3, with unresolved D. Germline CDR1 reads LNHDA; CDR2 reads SQIVND (reference sequence). The CDR3 length is 13 residues. Trimming pared 4 bases from V and 2 bases from J, leaving 7 bases between. CDR3 in DNA: TGTGCCAGTAGTACCGCTTTCACAGATACGCAGTATTTT. This codes for CASSTAFTDTQYF.

V is TRBV7-8 and J is TRBJ2-7, with TRBD2 matching over 9 bases. The CDR3 extends over 14 amino acids. The germline V gene encodes CDR1 SGHVS and CDR2 FQNEAQ. Trimming cost V 5 bases and J 2 bases; bases outside gene matches: 4. The CDR3 DNA reads as TGTGCCAGCAGCCCTCGCGGGAGGGCCTACGAGCAGTACTTC. As protein: CASSPRGRAYEQYF.

Concerning this clone: The sample contains more than one DNA sequence encoding this CDR3. The CDR3 nucleotides are TGCAGCGTTGTCTTCACTAGTCGGAGGGGCCAGTACTTC. Encoded protein: CSVVFTSRRGQYF. The chain couples TRBV29-1 to TRBJ2-5; perhaps TRBD2 as D (6 bases). CDR3 length: 13 amino acids. The germline CDR1 and CDR2 sequences are SQVTM and ANQGSEA. Trimming left V 4 bases short and J 10 bases short, with 19 bases between.

V gene TRBV2 combines with J gene TRBJ2-7; no reliable D call. Germline V gene data show CDR1 as SNHLY and CDR2 as FYNNEI. This CDR3 region has 14 residues. The V gene lost 5 bases and the J gene lost 2 bases, with 13 bases spanning the gap. CDR3 DNA: TGTGCCAGCAGTTATGGTACTAAACCCTACGAGCAGTACTTC. Translation gives CASSYGTKPYEQYF.

This clone was counted only a few times. The chain couples TRBV30 to TRBJ2-7, with 11 bases matching TRBD2. Looked up from germline, CDR1 is GTSNPN and CDR2 is SVGIG (reference sequence). V was pared by 5 bases and J by 2 bases, with 11 bases of the junction left unmatched. The CDR3 consists of 16 residues. Written as DNA, the CDR3 is TGTGCCTGGGGATATCCTAGACTAGCGGGACCCTACGAGCAGTACTTC. This codes for CAWGYPRLAGPYEQYF.

The chain couples TRBV6-5 to TRBJ2-3; D not certain. Germline values: CDR1 MNHEY, CDR2 SVGAGI. V lost 3 bases to trimming and J lost 2 bases, with 6 bases between them. The CDR3 contains 13 residues. This CDR3 is CASSYYNTDTQYF. CDR3 nucleotides: TGTGCCAGCAGTTATTACAACACAGATACGCAGTATTTT.

This clone was seen a handful of times. This likely stems from a read error, as it lies one base from a far larger clone. The J gene is TRBJ1-2, the V gene TRBV5-1; D unresolved. Germline lookup yields CDR1 SGHRS and CDR2 YFSETQ. This CDR3 contains 13 residues. V was trimmed by 3 bases and J by 6 bases, leaving 12 bases between them. In DNA form, the CDR3 reads TGCGCCAGCAGCTCCCGGGGTTTCGATGGCTACACCTTC. This codes for CASSSRGFDGYTF. Based on the CDR3 plus reference TRBV5-1 and TRBJ1-2, the full variable domain is KAGVTQTPRYLIKTRGQQVTLSCSPISGHRSVSWYQQTPGQGLQFLFEYFSETQRNKGNFPGRFSGRQFSNSRSEMNVSTLELGDSALYLCASSSRGFDGYTFGSGTRLTVV.

V and J are TRBV7-2 and TRBJ1-1; a possible D gene is TRBD1 (5 bases). The V end was cut by 5 bases, the J end by 7 bases, with 17 bases between. CDR3 length: 14 residues. Germline V gene data show CDR1 as SGHTA and CDR2 as FQGNSA. CDR3 sequence reads: CASSPDSGGDEAFF. In DNA form, the CDR3 reads TGTGCCAGCAGCCCAGATTCGGGGGGGGATGAAGCTTTCTTT.